Listed below are T cell receptor beta chains from one sample, sequenced in a study of beta chain features in type 1 diabetes. Assay used: immunoSEQ multiplex PCR; TCRdb lists only in-frame clones, some missing. The table includes approximately 260,000 clones, approximately 25% detected once. The sample consisted of naive CD4+ T cells from blood. Receptors originate from a woman in her 30s with type 1 diabetes. CDR3s include the opening cysteine and the closing phenylalanine or tryptophan. Each record gives: V gene, clone size, J gene, D gene, CDR3 DNA, CDR3 protein. The D gene is left open where the match is weak. Size tells how often a clone was seen (once, few, many) or the class of an expanded clone, and some rows leave it out.

>TRBV15|NA|TRBJ2-5|TRBD1
TGTGCCACCAGCAGACCGGGACAGGGGGAGACCCAGTACTTC
CATSRPGQGETQYF
>TRBV5-1|NA|TRBJ2-7|NA
TGCGCCAGCAGCCTGACTAGGTACGAGCAGTACTTC
CASSLTRYEQYF
>TRBV18|NA|TRBJ2-2|TRBD1
TGTGCCAGCTCACGACCCTGGGGACAGGGCACAACCGGGGAGCTGTTTTTT
CASSRPWGQGTTGELFF
>TRBV30|NA|TRBJ2-3|TRBD2
TGTGCCTGGACACTAGCGGTTGCCACAGATACGCAGTATTTT
CAWTLAVATDTQYF
>TRBV19|NA|TRBJ2-1|TRBD1
TGTGCCACGCAGACAGGGGACCTATACAATGAGCAGTTCTTC
CATQTGDLYNEQFF
>TRBV7-2|NA|TRBJ2-1|NA
TGTGCCAGCAGCTTCCGGGGAACCTACAATGAGCAGTTCTTC
CASSFRGTYNEQFF
>TRBV29-1|NA|TRBJ1-1|NA
TGCAGCGTTGAATTAGCACTGAACACTGAAGCTTTCTTT
CSVELALNTEAFF
>TRBV27|few|TRBJ2-2|TRBD2
TGTGCCAGCAGTCGACCTAGCGGGAGAAGGAACGGGGAGCTGTTTTTT
CASSRPSGRRNGELFF
>TRBV19|NA|TRBJ1-2|TRBD1
TGTGCCAGTAAGACAGGGGGCTATGGCTACACCTTC
CASKTGGYGYTF
>TRBV5-1|NA|TRBJ2-1|NA
TGCGCCAGCAGCTTCAACCTAGGCTCCTACAATGAGCAGTTCTTC
CASSFNLGSYNEQFF
>TRBV25-1|once|TRBJ1-2|TRBD1
TGTGCCAGCAGTGAACAGGGGGTAGATAACTATGGCTACACCTTC
CASSEQGVDNYGYTF
>TRBV6-1|NA|TRBJ1-5|NA
TGTGCCAGCAGTGAAGGTAGCCTGAGCAATCAGCCCCAGCATTTT
CASSEGSLSNQPQHF
>TRBV28|NA|TRBJ1-2|NA
TGTGCCAGCAGTTTAACAGGAGGGTCGCGTGGCTACACCTTC
CASSLTGGSRGYTF
>TRBV28|few|TRBJ2-7|TRBD2
TGTGCCAGCAGTCCTAGCGGGCTAAGTGAGCAGTACTTC
CASSPSGLSEQYF
>TRBV7-9|NA|TRBJ2-3|TRBD1
TGTGCCAGCAGCCCGGGACAGCACACAGATACGCAGTATTTT
CASSPGQHTDTQYF
>TRBV7-8|NA|TRBJ2-3|TRBD2
TGTGCCAGCAGCTCCACCGCCTTACCATTAGCGGGAGGAGGAGATACGCAGTATTTT
CASSSTALPLAGGGDTQYF
>TRBV7-9|NA|TRBJ1-4|TRBD1
TGTGCCAGCAGCGGGGGACAGGGAGTAGCTAATGAAAAACTGTTTTTT
CASSGGQGVANEKLFF
>TRBV7-3|NA|TRBJ1-2|NA
TGTGCCAGCAGCTCCCAACAGGGTGATGGCTACACCTTC
CASSSQQGDGYTF
>TRBV29-1|NA|TRBJ1-2|NA
TGCAGCGTTGAAGATCGGCTGGCAGGGCGGGGCTACACCTTC
CSVEDRLAGRGYTF
>TRBV11-2|NA|TRBJ2-5|TRBD2
TGTGCCAGCAGCTTAGGGGCTAGCGGCGGGGGAGAGACCCAGTACTTC
CASSLGASGGGETQYF
>TRBV7-9|few|TRBJ2-1|TRBD2
TGTGCCAGCAGCTTAGAAGCGGGAGGGCGGTTCTTC
CASSLEAGGRFF
>TRBV15|NA|TRBJ1-2|NA
TGTGCCACCAGCAGGGGGGCCGGGACGAGCTATGGCTACACCTTC
CATSRGAGTSYGYTF
>TRBV29-1|few|TRBJ1-5|TRBD1
TGCAGCGTTGAAGGGGACAGACTTAGCAATCAGCCCCAGCATTTT
CSVEGDRLSNQPQHF
>TRBV5-1|NA|TRBJ2-1|NA
TGCGCCAGCAGCTTTGATCGGGAGCAGTTCTTC
CASSFDREQFF
>TRBV19|few|TRBJ2-1|NA
TGTGCCACCACGGACTCCCCCAATGAGCAGTTCTTC
CATTDSPNEQFF
>TRBV29-1|NA|TRBJ2-1|NA
TGCAGCGCTGGAGGGAGCCCCTCCTACAATGAGCAGTTCTTC
CSAGGSPSYNEQFF
>TRBV5-4|few|TRBJ1-2|NA
TGTGCCAGCAGCTTAGGCAGGGGTATCGATGGCTACACCTTC
CASSLGRGIDGYTF
>TRBV30|few|TRBJ1-2|NA
TGTGCCTGGAGCCTGGGACTGGGGTATGGCTACACCTTC
CAWSLGLGYGYTF
>TRBV5-1|NA|TRBJ2-1|NA
TGCGCCAGCAGCTTGGCCTCGCGGCAAGGCGATGAGCAGTTCTTC
CASSLASRQGDEQFF
>TRBV27|NA|TRBJ2-6|NA
TGTGCCAGCAGTTCGACAGGCTCTGGGGCCAACGTCCTGACTTTC
CASSSTGSGANVLTF
>TRBV4-1|NA|TRBJ1-2|TRBD1
TGCGCCAGCAGCCAGGACAGGGGCCTTCGCTACACCTTC
CASSQDRGLRYTF
>TRBV20-1|few|TRBJ2-1|NA
TGCAGTGCTGACCCCAGGGAGCAGTTCTTC
CSADPREQFF
>TRBV7-3|NA|TRBJ1-2|TRBD1
TGTGCCAGCAGCCCAACGGCGACAGGGAATGAGGGCTACACCTTC
CASSPTATGNEGYTF
>TRBV7-2|NA|TRBJ2-5|NA
TGTGCCAGCAGCTCGGGGGGCGCAGGAGAGACCCAGTACTTC
CASSSGGAGETQYF
>TRBV30|NA|TRBJ2-7|NA
TGTGCCTGGAGTCCCGGGTTTTACGAGCAGTACTTC
CAWSPGFYEQYF
>TRBV18|few|TRBJ2-3|NA
TGTGCCAGCTCACCCCCGGGACTTAACACAGATACGCAGTATTTT
CASSPPGLNTDTQYF
>TRBV15|few|TRBJ2-3|NA
TGTGCCACCAGGGGTGGGCAGGAACACACAGATACGCAGTATTTT
CATRGGQEHTDTQYF
>TRBV5-1|NA|TRBJ2-5|TRBD2
TGCGCCAGCAGCTTCGCGGGAGGGCCCTCGGAGACCCAGTACTTC
CASSFAGGPSETQYF
>TRBV28|NA|TRBJ2-2|NA
TGTGCCAGCAGGAGGAAGTTCGGGGAGCTGTTTTTT
CASRRKFGELFF
>TRBV9|NA|TRBJ1-2|NA
TGTGCCAGCAGCGTATTAGGAACAGGGAACTATGGCTACACCTTC
CASSVLGTGNYGYTF
>TRBV4-1|NA|TRBJ2-7|TRBD1
TGCGCCAGCAGCCTGGCTCTCGGGACAGGCCGCGAGCAGTACTTC
CASSLALGTGREQYF
>TRBV10-2|NA|TRBJ1-1|NA
TGCGCCAGCAGGCCCGGGACATCTGAAGCTTTCTTT
CASRPGTSEAFF
>TRBV4-1|once|TRBJ1-5|NA
TGCGCCAGCAGCCATAATGGCATCAATCAGCCCCAGCATTTT
CASSHNGINQPQHF
>TRBV18|NA|TRBJ2-4|NA
TGTGCCAGCTCACCAGGGCAGCAAAACATTCAGTACTTC
CASSPGQQNIQYF
>TRBV19|NA|TRBJ1-2|TRBD1
TGTGCCAGTAGTAAGGGACAGCTCTCCTATGGCTACACCTTC
CASSKGQLSYGYTF
>TRBV5-1|NA|TRBJ2-5|TRBD2
TGCGCCAGCGGTCCGGGACTAGCGGGAGAGACCCAGTACTTC
CASGPGLAGETQYF
>TRBV11-3|once|TRBJ2-1|TRBD2
TGTGCCAGCAGCCCCTATAGCGGGAGAGGGAACAATGAGCAGTTCTTC
CASSPYSGRGNNEQFF
>TRBV11-2|few|TRBJ2-1|TRBD2
TGTGCCAGCAGCCAGACTAGCGGGAGCTACAATGAGCAGTTCTTC
CASSQTSGSYNEQFF
>TRBV4-1|NA|TRBJ1-5|NA
TGCGCCAGCAGCCAAGGTCGGGTTGGGAATCAGCCCCAGCATTTT
CASSQGRVGNQPQHF
>TRBV7-2|few|TRBJ2-1|NA
TGTGCCAGCAGCTGGACCGGGACTCAGGGCAATGAGCAGTTCTTC
CASSWTGTQGNEQFF
>TRBV30|NA|TRBJ1-1|NA
TGTGCCTGGAGCACAGCCGGCACTGAAGCTTTCTTT
CAWSTAGTEAFF
>TRBV5-1|few|TRBJ2-3|NA
TGCGCCAGCAGCTTGGCCAGCGGGACAGATACGCAGTATTTT
CASSLASGTDTQYF
>TRBV11-2|few|TRBJ2-3|NA
TGTGCCAGCAGCCCGCGCCTCAGCACAGATACGCAGTATTTT
CASSPRLSTDTQYF
>TRBV29-1|NA|TRBJ1-2|NA
TGCAGCGTTGCCAGGTACTATGGCTACACCTTC
CSVARYYGYTF
>TRBV28|NA|TRBJ2-1|TRBD2
TGTGCCAGCTCGCCGGGCGGGAGTGAGGACAATGAGCAGTTCTTC
CASSPGGSEDNEQFF